This T cell receptor (beta chain) was captured by sequencing in a study of blood T cell repertoires in COVID-19. Study context: Sites in the United States, Italy and Spain provided acute and convalescent COVID-19 samples. PBMCs, B-cell-depleted T cells, or T cells provided the cDNA or gDNA that made up the material.

Methods used by the authors: Reference gene primers were amplified, and this amplification served to estimate nucleated cell counts. TCRdb keeps only in-frame clones here, not all; method: immunoSEQ multiplex PCR. The V and J calls and clone size are taken from that table; D and trimming were inferred from the DNA. The sample shows around 300,000 clones, approximately 83% of them seen only once. Sequencing was performed on peripheral blood. The receptor was isolated from a woman between 65 and 79 years old with acute or convalescent COVID-19.

The DNA for the CDR3 is TGTGCCAGCAGCTTGGCGGCTAGCGGGTCCTCCTACAATGAGCAGTTCTTC. The encoded protein is CASSLAASGSSYNEQFF. This sequence joins TRBV5-4 and TRBJ2-1; 8 nucleotides agree with TRBD2. The ends lost 0 bases at V and 0 bases at J; junction bases unmatched: 5. The CDR3 spans 17 residues. CDR1 is SGHNT, CDR2 YYREEE, per germline (reference sequence).